The next 14 T cell receptor beta chains were all read from a single sample in a study of T-cell reconstitution after alpha-beta-depleted transplantation in children. A library of TCRbeta sequences, prepared with unique molecular identifiers, was generated. TCRdb ran MiXCR on the PCR reads and lists one entry per CDR3 protein. Found here are 400,000 to 500,000 distinct CDR3 sequences, about a tenth of them singletons; the top ten hold approximately 5%. This sample comprised PBMCs from the stem cell graft donor, obtained from the stem cell graft. The receptors originated from a human donor who donated a stem cell graft to a child with acute myeloid leukemia.

This clonotype appeared many times. This chain joins TRBV20-1 and TRBJ2-7; D may be TRBD1 (6 bases). The CDR3 length is 13 residues. Trimming shortened V by 0 bases and J by 1 base, and 7 bases separated the two germline ends. Looked up from germline, CDR1 is DFQATT and CDR2 is SNEGSKA (reference sequence). The CDR3 region has the DNA TGCAGTGCTAGAGAAGGGGGATCCTACGAGCAGTACTTC. Translated, it gives CSAREGGSYEQYF.

The chain combines TRBV7-9 with TRBJ2-2; the match to TRBD1 covers 10 bases. This CDR3 contains 16 residues. The germline V gene has CDR1 SEHNR and CDR2 FQNEAQ (reference sequence). The V gene end was trimmed by 1 base and the J gene end by 4 bases; junction bases not matched to a gene: 3. The CDR3 DNA follows: TGTGCCAGCAGCTTAGGGACAGGGGGGAGCACCGGGGAGCTGTTTTTT. It is translated as CASSLGTGGSTGELFF.

This clonotype has a count of ten or more. The V gene is TRBV5-1, the J gene TRBJ2-2; the D gene is possibly TRBD1 (5 bases). V was cut by 1 base and J by 8 bases, with 12 bases left in between. The CDR3 sequence is 14 residues long. Germline CDR1 and CDR2: SGHRS and YFSETQ. The CDR3 loop is CASSLYRLEGELFF. In DNA form, the CDR3 reads TGCGCCAGCAGCTTGTACAGGTTGGAAGGGGAGCTGTTTTTT.

The chain links TRBV5-2 to TRBJ2-1; the D call in the table, TRBD1, was not verified against the DNA. TRBV5-2 is a pseudogene. The CDR3 has 16 amino acids. The CDR3 loop is CAMGPGLVCSYNEQFF. The CDR3, as DNA: TGTGCCATGGGCCCCGGGCTGGTCTGCTCCTACAATGAGCAGTTCTTC.

As concerns this clonotype: One junction end does not reproduce the germline sequence, and a read error may be involved. The chain recombines TRBV5-1 with TRBJ1-1; D not certain. The CDR3 has 14 amino acids. The germline V gene encodes CDR1 SGHRS and CDR2 YFSETQ. CDR3 loop: CASSFGGGDTDAFF. The CDR3 DNA follows: TGCGCCAGCAGCTTTGGAGGCGGCGACACTGACGCTTTCTTT.

This clonotype was seen many times. This chain connects TRBV5-6 to TRBJ2-3; TRBD2 matches 12 bases. V was pared by 4 bases and J by 6 bases, with 9 bases of the junction left unmatched. Looked up from germline, CDR1 is SGHDT and CDR2 is YYEEEE. This CDR3 is 16 amino acids long. CDR3 in DNA: TGTGCCAGCAGCCGCGTAGGACTAGCGGGAATTGATACGCAGTATTTT. It translates to CASSRVGLAGIDTQYF.

This clonotype has a count of ten or more. At one end the junction does not follow the germline gene, possibly because of a read error. The gene calls are TRBV27 and TRBJ2-3; no reliable D call. The germline V gene encodes CDR1 MNHEY and CDR2 SMNVEV (reference sequence). This CDR3 contains 9 residues. The CDR3 coding sequence is TGTGCCAGCAGCTATTGCCTAGATTTT. This sequence encodes CASSYCLDF.

This clonotype was found a few times. The genes are TRBV27 and TRBJ1-2, with D maybe TRBD1 (6 bases). V gave up 5 bases and J gave up 5 bases, with 12 bases separating them. The germline V gene encodes CDR1 MNHEY and CDR2 SMNVEV (reference sequence). The length of the CDR3 is 13 residues. This CDR3 reads CASSPDRKYGYTF. The CDR3 DNA sequence: TGTGCCAGCAGTCCCGACAGGAAATATGGCTACACCTTC.

The sample holds a few counts of this clonotype. In DNA, the CDR3 is TGCAGTGCTAGAGGAGAGCCGGCCTCTGGAAACACCATATATTTT. Translation: CSARGEPASGNTIYF. This rearrangement joins TRBV20-1 to TRBJ1-3; D unclear. Germline V gene data show CDR1 as DFQATT and CDR2 as SNEGSKA (reference sequence). V lost 1 base, J lost 0 bases, and 10 bases lay in between. The CDR3 has 15 amino acids.

The V and J genes are TRBV7-9 and TRBJ2-3; TRBD2 aligns across 11 bases. Trimming cost V 5 bases and J 7 bases; bases outside gene matches: 8. Germline CDR1 reads SEHNR; CDR2 reads FQNEAQ (reference sequence). The CDR3 is made up of 15 amino acids. Here the CDR3 reads CASSPLAGGPNTQYF. DNA for the CDR3: TGTGCCAGCAGCCCTCTAGCGGGGGGCCCAAATACGCAGTATTTT.

This clonotype was observed a handful of times. The rearrangement joins TRBV24-1 to TRBJ2-2, with TRBD1 identical over 10 bases. There are 16 residues in the CDR3. The germline CDR1 and CDR2 sequences are KGHDR and SFDVKD. V lost 4 bases and J lost 2; bases outside the gene matches: 3. CDR3 loop: CATSEGTGANTGELFF. CDR3 coding DNA: TGTGCCACCAGTGAAGGGACAGGGGCTAACACCGGGGAGCTGTTTTTT.

This clonotype was seen more than once but under ten times. This chain links TRBV9 with TRBJ2-5; 9 nucleotides match TRBD2. The ends lost 0 bases at V and 7 bases at J; junction bases unmatched: 10. Germline lookup yields CDR1 SGDLS and CDR2 YYNGEE. The CDR3 sequence is 16 residues long. For the CDR3, the DNA is TGTGCCAGCAGCGTAGATGGTAGCGGGGGACCGGGGACCCAGTACTTC. This codes for CASSVDGSGGPGTQYF.

This clonotype was seen more than once but under ten times. The rearrangement uses TRBV6-1 and TRBJ2-1, with 12 positions matching TRBD1. CDR3 length: 15 amino acids. Germline-derived CDR1 and CDR2 are MNHNS and SASEGT. V shed 7 bases, J shed 3 bases, and the junction held 4 bases outside the gene matches. The CDR3 sequence: CASKGTGGVYNEQFF. DNA of the CDR3: TGTGCCAGCAAAGGGACAGGGGGCGTCTACAATGAGCAGTTCTTC.

The chain is built from TRBV5-5 and TRBJ2-5; no reliable D call. CDR3 length equals 15 residues. V lost 2 bases, J lost 7 bases, and 18 bases lay in between. Germline V lookup: CDR1 SGHKS, CDR2 YYEKEE (reference sequence). The CDR3 sequence: CASSFSGLGGGTQYF. CDR3 coding DNA: TGTGCCAGCAGCTTTAGTGGCTTGGGCGGTGGGACCCAGTACTTC.